Below are 31 T cell receptor beta chains sequenced from a single sample in a study of cytotoxic CD8 clonotypes in ibrutinib-treated CLL. Some clones are missing from TCRdb's copy, which holds only in-frame ones; the method was immunoSEQ multiplex PCR. The sample has about 140,000 clones; more than 75% are singletons. The sequencing used PBMCs, collected after 36 months of ibrutinib treatment. Receptors originate from a human donor with chronic lymphocytic leukemia.

The rearrangement joins TRBV9 to TRBJ2-3; 8 bases are shared with TRBD2. Per germline, CDR1 SGDLS and CDR2 YYNGEE. The length of the CDR3 is 14 residues. The J segment lost 1 base and the V segment lost 3 bases, leaving 1 base of the junction unmatched. CDR3 sequence: CASSETSGTDTQYF. CDR3 nucleotides: TGTGCCAGCAGCGAGACTAGCGGCACAGATACGCAGTATTTT. The whole variable domain, filled in from reference TRBV9 and TRBJ2-3, reads DSGVTQTPKHLITATGQRVTLRCSPRSGDLSVYWYQQSLDQGLQFLIQYYNGEERAKGNILERFSAQQFPDLHSELNLSSLELGDSALYFCASSETSGTDTQYFGPGTRLTVL.

This clone was detected once. The chain joins TRBV10-2 to TRBJ2-7, with 7 bases fitting TRBD1. CDR3 length: 14 amino acids. CDR1 WSHSY and CDR2 SAAADI come from the germline V gene. With V trimmed by 2 bases and J by 3 bases, 4 bases remained unmatched. The CDR3 protein is CASSEPGTVYEQYF. For the CDR3, the DNA is TGCGCCAGCAGTGAGCCGGGGACAGTCTACGAGCAGTACTTC.

The V and J genes are TRBV23-1 and TRBJ1-4; D is perhaps TRBD1 (5 bases). TRBV23-1 is designated an ORF whose function remains uncertain. The length of the CDR3 is 15 residues. Trimming shortened V by 9 bases and J by 4 bases, and 18 bases separated the two germline ends. The DNA of the CDR3 is TGCGCCAGTCCCCCGACAGCTACATTTAATGAAAAACTGTTTTTT. It specifies CASPPTATFNEKLFF.

The chain combines TRBV4-1 with TRBJ2-2, with TRBD2 as a possible D gene (5 bases). Per the germline V gene, CDR1 is MGHRA and CDR2 is YSYEKL. The CDR3 extends over 16 amino acids. V lost 4 bases and J 3 bases, leaving 15 bases between the germline ends. Here the CDR3 DNA reads TGCGCCAGCAGCCGGGCGCGAGAGGGAGACACCGGGGAGCTGTTTTTT. Protein product: CASSRAREGDTGELFF.

The rearrangement joins TRBV6-6 to TRBJ1-1; D remains unclear. Germline CDR1 is MNHNY and CDR2 is SVGAGI (reference sequence). V shed 6 bases and J shed 0 bases, with 8 bases lying between them. This CDR3 has 13 residues. The CDR3, as DNA: TGTGCCAGCAGGGCGACACTGAACACTGAAGCTTTCTTT. Translation gives CASRATLNTEAFF.

The J gene is TRBJ2-5, the V gene TRBV5-1; D not resolved. The germline CDR1 and CDR2 sequences are SGHRS and YFSETQ. Trimming took 2 bases from V and 5 from J, leaving 13 bases between them. The CDR3 totals 14 residues. The CDR3 DNA reads TGCGCCAGCAGCTTAGGGTCTCAACCGGAGACCCAGTACTTC. Translated, it gives CASSLGSQPETQYF. Full variable domain (missing parts from reference TRBV5-1 and TRBJ2-5): KAGVTQTPRYLIKTRGQQVTLSCSPISGHRSVSWYQQTPGQGLQFLFEYFSETQRNKGNFPGRFSGRQFSNSRSEMNVSTLELGDSALYLCASSLGSQPETQYFGPGTRLLVL.

This chain uses TRBV5-4 with TRBJ2-7, with TRBD2 matching 7 bases. Germline V lookup: CDR1 SGHNT, CDR2 YYREEE (reference sequence). Unmatched junction bases numbered 3, after V lost 2 bases and J lost 1 base. CDR3 size: 14 residues. The CDR3, as DNA: TGTGCCAGCAGCTTAATGGGGGGGTCCTACGAGCAGTACTTC. Protein sequence: CASSLMGGSYEQYF.

DNA for the CDR3: TGCGCCAGCACCGCTGGGACATCGGCCTACAATGAGCAGTTCTTC. Encoded protein: CASTAGTSAYNEQFF. V usage is TRBV5-1 and J usage is TRBJ2-1; D possibly corresponds to TRBD1 (6 bases). V gave up 6 bases and J gave up 2 bases, with 15 bases separating them. This CDR3 has 15 residues. Per germline, CDR1 SGHRS and CDR2 YFSETQ.

The gene calls are TRBV5-4 and TRBJ1-2; D may be TRBD1 (5 bases). Trimming shortened V by 5 bases and J by 8 bases, and 19 bases separated the two germline ends. In germline, CDR1 is SGHNT, CDR2 YYREEE (reference sequence). This CDR3 has 14 amino acids. CDR3 protein: CASSYRDRVPGYTF. The CDR3 nucleotides read TGTGCCAGCAGTTACCGGGACCGCGTCCCCGGCTACACCTTC.

This chain joins TRBV5-1 and TRBJ2-2; the D is unclear. There are 13 residues in the CDR3. Germline loops: CDR1 SGHRS, CDR2 YFSETQ. The ends were cut back, 4 bases at V and 8 bases at J, with 12 bases in the middle. The CDR3 bases are TGCGCCAGCAGCCCCTTACCCGGAGGGGAGCTGTTTTTT. Protein sequence: CASSPLPGGELFF.

The J gene is TRBJ2-7, the V gene TRBV28; D gene ambiguous. V shed 5 bases and J shed 0 bases, with 14 bases lying between them. The CDR3 length is 15 residues. In germline, CDR1 is MDHEN, CDR2 SYDVKM. CDR3 sequence: CASSPQSGTSYEQYF. The DNA for the CDR3 is TGTGCCAGCAGTCCCCAGAGTGGAACCTCCTACGAGCAGTACTTC.

In nucleotides, the CDR3 is TGCGCCAGCAGCTTGAGGTGGGCCTCAACTAATGAAAAACTGTTTTTT. Amino acids: CASSLRWASTNEKLFF. This chain connects TRBV5-1 to TRBJ1-4; D is uncertain. The CDR3 runs 16 residues. From germline, CDR1 is SGHRS and CDR2 YFSETQ. V was shortened by 1 base and J by 0 bases, with 10 bases between the two germline ends.

This chain connects TRBV28 to TRBJ2-2; 8 nucleotides match TRBD2. The V gene's germline CDR1 is MDHEN and CDR2 SYDVKM. This CDR3 is 12 amino acids long. V lost 6 bases and J lost 7; bases outside the gene matches: 1. The CDR3 DNA reads TGTGCCAGCAGCCTAGCGGGCGGGGAGCTGTTTTTT. Protein product: CASSLAGGELFF. The complete variable domain, with remaining parts taken from reference TRBV28 and TRBJ2-2, reads DVKVTQSSRYLVKRTGEKVFLECVQDMDHENMFWYRQDPGLGLRLIYFSYDVKMKEKGDIPEGYSVSREKKERFSLILESASTNQTSMYLCASSLAGGELFFGEGSRLTVL.

This clone was found a few times. The chain is built from TRBV27 and TRBJ2-7; D not resolved. The length of the CDR3 is 14 residues. The V and J ends lost 4 bases and 1 base respectively, with 11 bases between them. Germline V CDR1 and CDR2: MNHEY, SMNVEV (reference sequence). The chain's CDR3 is CASSWQHLSYEQYF. CDR3 nucleotide sequence: TGTGCCAGCAGTTGGCAACACCTTTCCTACGAGCAGTACTTC.

The CDR3 is CAWGFGLGYNSPLHF. The CDR3 coding sequence is TGTGCCTGGGGATTTGGGTTGGGATATAATTCACCCCTCCACTTT. V is TRBV30 and J is TRBJ1-6; D is uncertain. Trimming left V 5 bases short and J 4 bases short, with 15 bases between. The CDR3 consists of 15 residues. The germline gives CDR1 GTSNPN, CDR2 SVGIG (reference sequence). The whole variable domain, filled in from reference TRBV30 and TRBJ1-6, reads SQTIHQWPATLVQPVGSPLSLECTVEGTSNPNLYWYRQAAGRGLQLLFYSVGIGQISSEVPQNLSASRPQDRQFILSSKKLLLSDSGFYLCAWGFGLGYNSPLHFGNGTRLTVT.

The rearrangement uses TRBV4-2 and TRBJ2-7; 11 bases are shared with TRBD2. The CDR3 is 15 amino acids. Per germline, CDR1 LGHNA and CDR2 YNFKEQ. The V gene end was trimmed by 4 bases and the J gene end by 4 bases; junction bases not matched to a gene: 6. The CDR3 DNA reads TGTGCCAGCAGCCCCACCAGACTAGCGGGATACGAGCAGTACTTC. Its protein is CASSPTRLAGYEQYF.

CDR3 sequence: CASTPVGGSSYEQYF. The CDR3, as DNA: TGCGCCAGCACCCCTGTGGGGGGGAGCTCCTACGAGCAGTACTTC. The chain links TRBV5-1 to TRBJ2-7; 7 positions match TRBD2. Looked up from germline, CDR1 is SGHRS and CDR2 is YFSETQ. The CDR3 loop spans 15 amino acids. V lost 6 bases to trimming and J lost 0 bases; unmatched junction nucleotides: 9.

The chain is built from TRBV5-1 and TRBJ2-5; 7 bases map to TRBD1. CDR1 and CDR2 (germline): SGHRS, YFSETQ. The CDR3 consists of 15 residues. Unmatched junction bases numbered 8, after V lost 2 bases and J lost 4 bases. Here the CDR3 reads CASSFLQGMRETQYF. Written as DNA, the CDR3 is TGCGCCAGCAGCTTCTTACAGGGGATGAGAGAGACCCAGTACTTC.

The V and J genes are TRBV5-6 and TRBJ1-5; no clear D. CDR3 length equals 13 residues. V dropped 6 bases and J dropped 7 bases, with 14 bases sitting between them. Germline V gene lookup returns CDR1 SGHDT and CDR2 YYEEEE. This CDR3 is CASIEEDDQPQHF. The CDR3 nucleotides read TGTGCCAGCATAGAAGAGGACGACCAGCCCCAGCATTTT.

The chain carries TRBV6-5 and TRBJ2-1; 7 positions agree with TRBD2. Germline lookup yields CDR1 MNHEY and CDR2 SVGAGI. V was pared by 5 bases and J by 9 bases, with 7 bases of the junction left unmatched. The CDR3 has 13 residues. The CDR3 reads CASSQTSWAEQFF. The CDR3 nucleotides read TGTGCCAGCAGTCAGACTAGCTGGGCTGAGCAGTTCTTC.

This chain connects TRBV15 to TRBJ1-2; D perhaps matches TRBD1 (6 bases). Germline CDR1 and CDR2: LNHNV and YYDKDF (reference sequence). This CDR3 comprises 17 residues. The V gene lost 0 bases and the J gene lost 1 base, with 15 bases spanning the gap. CDR3 amino acids: CATSRDLGAGVNYGYTF. The CDR3 DNA follows: TGTGCCACCAGCAGAGATCTGGGGGCAGGGGTTAACTATGGCTACACCTTC.

The chain combines TRBV6-5 with TRBJ2-1; 9 bases fit TRBD1. V shed 6 bases, J shed 8 bases, and the junction held 8 bases outside the gene matches. Germline values: CDR1 MNHEY, CDR2 SVGAGI. The CDR3 contains 14 residues. CDR3 loop: CASRLRDRAYEQFF. The CDR3 nucleotides read TGTGCCAGCAGACTAAGGGACAGGGCCTATGAGCAGTTCTTC.

The chain is built from TRBV2 and TRBJ2-1; 7 nucleotides match TRBD1. The CDR3 is made up of 12 amino acids. After removal of 10 bases from V and 5 bases from J, the junction contained 5 bases not matched to a gene. Per germline, CDR1 SNHLY and CDR2 FYNNEI. The CDR3 reads CAKGQQDNEQFF. Written as DNA, the CDR3 is TGTGCCAAGGGACAGCAAGACAATGAGCAGTTCTTC.

This sequence joins TRBV29-1 and TRBJ2-5; tentative D call: TRBD2 (7 bases). This CDR3 is built from 15 residues. Between the trimmed V and J ends, which lost 6 bases and 5 bases, there was a span of 22 bases. From germline, CDR1 is SQVTM and CDR2 ANQGSEA. CDR3 DNA sequence: TGCAGCGTCCAACTAACCGGGGGGCCTGCGGAGACCCAGTACTTC. Protein sequence: CSVQLTGGPAETQYF.

This chain uses TRBV11-2 with TRBJ2-1, with 11 nucleotides matching TRBD2. V lost 5 bases and J lost 2; bases outside the gene matches: 5. CDR1 SGHAT and CDR2 FQNNGV come from the germline V gene. This CDR3 contains 16 residues. CDR3 sequence: CASSELAGVPYNEQFF. The DNA for the CDR3 is TGTGCCAGCAGCGAACTAGCGGGAGTCCCCTACAATGAGCAGTTCTTC.

The gene calls are TRBV7-3 and TRBJ2-7; a weak D match, TRBD1 (5 bases). Germline loops: CDR1 SGHTA, CDR2 FQGTGA. With 5 bases removed from V and 0 bases from J, the gap between germline ends came to 17 bases. The CDR3 length is 16 residues. CDR3 residues: CASSLVRAESSYEQYF. The CDR3 DNA sequence: TGTGCCAGCAGCCTCGTCAGGGCGGAAAGCTCCTACGAGCAGTACTTC.

The V call is TRBV4-2, the J call TRBJ2-1; 11 bases are shared with TRBD2. The CDR3 loop spans 17 amino acids. Germline values: CDR1 LGHNA, CDR2 YNFKEQ. J was trimmed by 7 bases and V by 4 bases; bases with no gene match: 12. The CDR3 spells CASSPHLAGGRSNEQFF. CDR3 bases: TGTGCCAGCAGCCCCCACCTAGCGGGAGGCAGGAGTAATGAGCAGTTCTTC.

The rearrangement links TRBV2 to TRBJ1-3, with no clear D. V was trimmed by 7 bases and J by 0 bases, leaving 7 bases between them. Germline-derived CDR1 and CDR2 are SNHLY and FYNNEI. CDR3 length equals 13 residues. CDR3 sequence (DNA): TGTGCCAGCACTACATACTCTGGAAACACCATATATTTT. It is translated as CASTTYSGNTIYF. The variable domain in full, with the rest retrieved from reference TRBV2 and TRBJ1-3, is EPEVTQTPSHQVTQMGQEVILRCVPISNHLYFYWYRQILGQKVEFLVSFYNNEISEKSEIFDDQFSVERPDGSNFTLKIRSTKLEDSAMYFCASTTYSGNTIYFGEGSWLTVV.

This clone was counted a few times. The chain uses TRBV11-2 and TRBJ2-7; perhaps D is TRBD1 or TRBD2 (7 bases each). V shed 1 base and J shed 12 bases, with 16 bases lying between them. Germline V gives CDR1 SGHAT, CDR2 FQNNGV. The CDR3 extends over 13 amino acids. For the CDR3, the DNA is TGTGCCAGCAGCTTAGTGGCGACAGGGAGGGGGTACTTC. As protein: CASSLVATGRGYF.

The chain joins TRBV5-5 to TRBJ1-1; D not resolved. There are 11 residues in the CDR3. CDR1 SGHKS and CDR2 YYEKEE come from the germline V gene (reference sequence). Trimming left V 4 bases short and J 7 bases short, with 8 bases between. The CDR3 nucleotides read TGTGCCAGCAGCCGCTTTGGTGAAGCTTTCTTT. This encodes CASSRFGEAFF.

This clone turned up a few times. Within the sample, other DNA sequences also encode this same CDR3. The rearrangement links TRBV18 to TRBJ1-3, with a weak D call TRBD1 (5 bases). Between the trimmed V and J ends, which lost 2 bases and 0 bases, there was a span of 11 bases. CDR3 length equals 16 residues. Germline values: CDR1 KGHSH, CDR2 LQKENI. The chain's CDR3 is CASSPYDSSSGNTIYF. The CDR3 DNA reads TGTGCCAGCTCACCATACGACAGCAGCTCTGGAAACACCATATATTTT. Using reference TRBV18 and TRBJ1-3 for the parts outside the CDR3, the full variable domain is NAGVMQNPRHLVRRRGQEARLRCSPMKGHSHVYWYRQLPEEGLKFMVYLQKENIIDESGMPKERFSAEFPKEGPSILRIQQVVRGDSAAYFCASSPYDSSSGNTIYFGEGSWLTVV.